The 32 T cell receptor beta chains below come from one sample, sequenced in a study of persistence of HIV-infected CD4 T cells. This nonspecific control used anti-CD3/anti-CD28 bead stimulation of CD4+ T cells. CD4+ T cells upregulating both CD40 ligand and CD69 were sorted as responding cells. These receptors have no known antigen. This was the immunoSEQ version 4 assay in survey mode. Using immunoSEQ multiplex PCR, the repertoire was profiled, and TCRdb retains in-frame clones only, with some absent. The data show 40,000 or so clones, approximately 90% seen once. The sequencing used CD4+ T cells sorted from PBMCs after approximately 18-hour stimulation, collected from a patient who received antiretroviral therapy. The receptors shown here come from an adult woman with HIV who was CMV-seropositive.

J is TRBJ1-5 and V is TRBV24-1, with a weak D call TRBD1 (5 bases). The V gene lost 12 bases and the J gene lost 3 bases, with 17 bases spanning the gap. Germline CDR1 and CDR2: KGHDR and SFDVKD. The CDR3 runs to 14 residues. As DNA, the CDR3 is TGTGCCTCCGCGGGGGGTACCGACAATCAGCCCCAGCATTTT. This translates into CASAGGTDNQPQHF.

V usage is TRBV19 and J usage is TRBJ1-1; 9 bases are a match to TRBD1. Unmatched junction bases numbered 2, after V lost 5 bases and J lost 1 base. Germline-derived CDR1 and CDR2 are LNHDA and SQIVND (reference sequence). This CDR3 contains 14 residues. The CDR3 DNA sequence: TGTGCCAGTAGTGTGGACAGGGGGAACACTGAAGCTTTCTTT. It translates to CASSVDRGNTEAFF.

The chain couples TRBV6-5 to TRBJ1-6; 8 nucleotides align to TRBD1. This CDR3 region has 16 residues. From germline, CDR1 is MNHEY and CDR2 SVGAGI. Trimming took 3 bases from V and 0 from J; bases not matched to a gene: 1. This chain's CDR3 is CASSYGTGSYNSPLHF. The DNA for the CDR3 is TGTGCCAGCAGTTATGGGACAGGCTCCTATAATTCACCCCTCCACTTT.

CDR3 region: CASSPQGARGYTF. CDR3 DNA sequence: TGTGCCAGCAGCCCACAGGGGGCGCGAGGCTACACCTTC. The chain joins TRBV7-8 to TRBJ1-2; 9 bases fit TRBD1. V trimming: 5 bases; J trimming: 8 bases; junction bases outside the gene matches: 6. The CDR3 is made up of 13 amino acids. Germline V gene lookup returns CDR1 SGHVS and CDR2 FQNEAQ.

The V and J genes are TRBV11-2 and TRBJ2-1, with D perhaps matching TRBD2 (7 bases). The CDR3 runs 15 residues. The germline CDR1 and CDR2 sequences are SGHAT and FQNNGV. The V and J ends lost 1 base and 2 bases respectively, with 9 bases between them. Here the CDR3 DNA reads TGTGCCAGCAGCTTAGGCGGGGGCACCTACAATGAGCAGTTCTTC. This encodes CASSLGGGTYNEQFF.

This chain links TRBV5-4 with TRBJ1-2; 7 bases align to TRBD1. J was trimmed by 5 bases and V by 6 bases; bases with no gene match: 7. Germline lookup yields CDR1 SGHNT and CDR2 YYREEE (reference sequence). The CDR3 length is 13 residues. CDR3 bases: TGTGCCAGCAAATCCGGGACAGCTTATGGCTACACCTTC. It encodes CASKSGTAYGYTF. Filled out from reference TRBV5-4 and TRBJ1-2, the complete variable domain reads ETGVTQSPTHLIKTRGQQVTLRCSSQSGHNTVSWYQQALGQGPQFIFQYYREEENGRGNFPPRFSGLQFPNYSSELNVNALELDDSALYLCASKSGTAYGYTFGSGTRLTVV.

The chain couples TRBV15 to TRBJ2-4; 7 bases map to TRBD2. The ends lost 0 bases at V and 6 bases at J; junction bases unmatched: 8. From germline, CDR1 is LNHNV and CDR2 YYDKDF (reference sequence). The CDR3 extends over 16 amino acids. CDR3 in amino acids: CATSRDLSGGGNIQYF. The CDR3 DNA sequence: TGTGCCACCAGCAGAGATTTGTCGGGGGGAGGAAACATTCAGTACTTC.

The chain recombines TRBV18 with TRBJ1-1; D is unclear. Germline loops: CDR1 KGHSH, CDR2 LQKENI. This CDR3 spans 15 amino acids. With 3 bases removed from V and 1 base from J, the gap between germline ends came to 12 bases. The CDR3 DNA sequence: TGTGCCAGCTCACCTTATTCGGAGAAGAACACTGAAGCTTTCTTT. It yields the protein CASSPYSEKNTEAFF.

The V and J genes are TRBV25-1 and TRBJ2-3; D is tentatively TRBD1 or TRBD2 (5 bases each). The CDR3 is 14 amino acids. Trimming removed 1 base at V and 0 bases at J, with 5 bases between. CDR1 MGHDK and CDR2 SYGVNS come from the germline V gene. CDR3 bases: TGTGCCAGCAGTGAATGGGACAGCACAGATACGCAGTATTTT. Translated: CASSEWDSTDTQYF.

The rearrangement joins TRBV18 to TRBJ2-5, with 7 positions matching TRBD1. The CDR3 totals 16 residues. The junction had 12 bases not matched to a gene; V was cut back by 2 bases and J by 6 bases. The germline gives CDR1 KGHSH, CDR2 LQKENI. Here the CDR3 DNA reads TGTGCCAGCTCACCAAGTCAAGGACAGGTTCGGCAGACCCAGTACTTC. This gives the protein CASSPSQGQVRQTQYF.

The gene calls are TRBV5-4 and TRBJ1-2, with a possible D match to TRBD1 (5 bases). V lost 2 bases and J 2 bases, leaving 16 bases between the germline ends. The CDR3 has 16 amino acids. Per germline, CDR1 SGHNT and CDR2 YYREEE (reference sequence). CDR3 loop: CASSFPGRRGNYGYTF. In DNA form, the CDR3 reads TGTGCCAGCAGCTTCCCGGGACGGCGGGGAAACTATGGCTACACCTTC.

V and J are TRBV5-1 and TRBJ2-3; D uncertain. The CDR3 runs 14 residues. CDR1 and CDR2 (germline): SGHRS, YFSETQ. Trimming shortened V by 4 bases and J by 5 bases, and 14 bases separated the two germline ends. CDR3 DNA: TGCGCCAGCAGCCTTGATAGATCACTAGATACGCAGTATTTT. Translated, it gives CASSLDRSLDTQYF.

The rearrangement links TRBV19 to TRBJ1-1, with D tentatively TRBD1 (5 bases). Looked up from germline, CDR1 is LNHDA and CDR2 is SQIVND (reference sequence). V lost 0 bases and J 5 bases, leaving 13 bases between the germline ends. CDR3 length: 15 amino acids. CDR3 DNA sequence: TGTGCCAGTAGTATAGATCGGGGGTCGGGGACTGAAGCTTTCTTT. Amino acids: CASSIDRGSGTEAFF. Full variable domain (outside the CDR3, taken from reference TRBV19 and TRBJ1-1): DGGITQSPKYLFRKEGQNVTLSCEQNLNHDAMYWYRQDPGQGLRLIYYSQIVNDFQKGDIAEGYSVSREKKESFPLTVTSAQKNPTAFYLCASSIDRGSGTEAFFGQGTRLTVV.

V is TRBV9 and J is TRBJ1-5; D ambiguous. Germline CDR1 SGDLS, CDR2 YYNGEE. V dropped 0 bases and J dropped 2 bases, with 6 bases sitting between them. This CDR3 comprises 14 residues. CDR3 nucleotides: TGTGCCAGCAGCGTAGCTAGGGGCAATCAGCCCCAGCATTTT. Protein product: CASSVARGNQPQHF.

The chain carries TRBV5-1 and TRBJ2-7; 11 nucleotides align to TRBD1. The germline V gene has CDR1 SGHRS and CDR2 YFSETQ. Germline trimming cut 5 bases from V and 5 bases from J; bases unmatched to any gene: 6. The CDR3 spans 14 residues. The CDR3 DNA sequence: TGCGCCAGCAGAATGGACAGGGGGCTGGACGAGCAGTACTTC. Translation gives CASRMDRGLDEQYF.

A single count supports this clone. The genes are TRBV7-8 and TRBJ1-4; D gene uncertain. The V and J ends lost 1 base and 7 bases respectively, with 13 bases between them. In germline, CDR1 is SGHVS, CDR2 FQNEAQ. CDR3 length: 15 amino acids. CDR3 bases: TGTGCCAGCAGCTTAGGTCGAGGCAGAACTGAAAAACTGTTTTTT. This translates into CASSLGRGRTEKLFF.

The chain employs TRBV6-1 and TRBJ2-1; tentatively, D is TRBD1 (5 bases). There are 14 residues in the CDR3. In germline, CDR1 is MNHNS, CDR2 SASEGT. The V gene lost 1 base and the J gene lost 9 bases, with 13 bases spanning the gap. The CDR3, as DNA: TGTGCCAGCAGTGAAGGAAACTGGGGCGTTGAGCAGTTCTTC. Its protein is CASSEGNWGVEQFF.

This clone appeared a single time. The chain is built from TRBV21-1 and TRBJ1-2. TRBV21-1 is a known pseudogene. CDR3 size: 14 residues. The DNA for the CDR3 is TGTGCCAGCAGCAAAGGTCTTCCGGGCTATGGCTACACCTTC. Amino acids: CASSKGLPGYGYTF.

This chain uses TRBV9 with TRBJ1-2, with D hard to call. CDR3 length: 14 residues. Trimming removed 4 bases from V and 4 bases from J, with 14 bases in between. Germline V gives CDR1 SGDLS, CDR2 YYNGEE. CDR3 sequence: CASSPREGRYGYTF. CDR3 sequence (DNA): TGTGCCAGCAGCCCTCGGGAGGGTCGCTATGGCTACACCTTC.

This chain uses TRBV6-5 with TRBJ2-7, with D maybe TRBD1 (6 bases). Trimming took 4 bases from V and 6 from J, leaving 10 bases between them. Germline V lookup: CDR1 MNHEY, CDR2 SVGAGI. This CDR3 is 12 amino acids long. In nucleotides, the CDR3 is TGTGCCAGCAGTTCTACAGGGTTCGAGCAGTACTTC. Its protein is CASSSTGFEQYF.

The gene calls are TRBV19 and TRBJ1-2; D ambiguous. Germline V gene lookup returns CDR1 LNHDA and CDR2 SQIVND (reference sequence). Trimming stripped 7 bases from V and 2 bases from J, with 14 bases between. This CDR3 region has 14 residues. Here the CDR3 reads CASNPTTTNYGYTF. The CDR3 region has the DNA TGTGCCAGTAACCCGACGACGACAAACTATGGCTACACCTTC.

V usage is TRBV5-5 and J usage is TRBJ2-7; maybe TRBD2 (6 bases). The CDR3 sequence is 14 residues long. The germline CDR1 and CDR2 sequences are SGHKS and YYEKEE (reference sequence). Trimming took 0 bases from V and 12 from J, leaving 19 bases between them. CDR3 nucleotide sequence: TGTGCCAGCAGCTTGGTGGGTTCTTCGGGGGAAAGGTACGTC. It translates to CASSLVGSSGERYV.

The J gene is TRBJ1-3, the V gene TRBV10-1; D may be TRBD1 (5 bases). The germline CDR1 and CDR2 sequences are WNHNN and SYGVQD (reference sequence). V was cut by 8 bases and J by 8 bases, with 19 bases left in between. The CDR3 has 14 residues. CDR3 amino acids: CASGDGTLGDTIYF. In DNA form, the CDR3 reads TGCGCCAGCGGGGACGGGACCCTGGGGGACACCATATATTTT.

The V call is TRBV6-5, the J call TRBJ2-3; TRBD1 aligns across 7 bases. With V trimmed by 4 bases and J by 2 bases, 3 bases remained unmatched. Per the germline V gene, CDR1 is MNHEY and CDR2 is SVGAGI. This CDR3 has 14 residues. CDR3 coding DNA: TGTGCCAGCAGTTCGGGACAGAACACAGATACGCAGTATTTT. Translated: CASSSGQNTDTQYF.

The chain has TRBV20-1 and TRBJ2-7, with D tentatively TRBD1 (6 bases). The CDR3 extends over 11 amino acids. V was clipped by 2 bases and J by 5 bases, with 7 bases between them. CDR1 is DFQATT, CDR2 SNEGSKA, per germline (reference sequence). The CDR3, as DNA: TGCAGTGCTAGACACAGGGACGAGCAGTACTTC. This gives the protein CSARHRDEQYF.

CDR3 in DNA: TGTGCCAGCAGCTTGGGGGCAGGGGGACCGTACGAGCAGTACTTC. Residues: CASSLGAGGPYEQYF. The rearrangement joins TRBV5-5 to TRBJ2-7; 7 bases align to TRBD1. The V gene's germline CDR1 is SGHKS and CDR2 YYEKEE (reference sequence). CDR3 length: 15 residues. V dropped 0 bases and J dropped 4; count of bases not matched to a gene: 7.

The CDR3 DNA follows: TGCGCCAGCAGCCAACAAGGACTAGCGGGGGTCTCAGATACGCAGTATTTT. It is translated as CASSQQGLAGVSDTQYF. This sequence joins TRBV4-1 and TRBJ2-3; 13 bases match TRBD2. V lost 2 bases to trimming and J lost 4 bases; unmatched junction nucleotides: 6. Germline loops: CDR1 MGHRA, CDR2 YSYEKL. The CDR3 is 17 residues long.

The CDR3 DNA reads as TGTGCCAGCAGCGTTAGTGGAGGGGGGAGCTCTGGAAACACCATATATTTT. Its translation is CASSVSGGGSSGNTIYF. This rearrangement joins TRBV9 to TRBJ1-3; D is possibly TRBD1 (6 bases). The CDR3 has 17 residues. CDR1 SGDLS and CDR2 YYNGEE come from the germline V gene. Trimming shortened V by 2 bases and J by 0 bases, and 15 bases separated the two germline ends.

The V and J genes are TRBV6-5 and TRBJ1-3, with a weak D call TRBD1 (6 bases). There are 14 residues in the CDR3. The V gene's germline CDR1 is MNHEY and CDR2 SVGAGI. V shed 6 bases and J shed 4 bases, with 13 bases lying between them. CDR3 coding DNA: TGTGCCAGCAGACTACAGGGAGGAGGAAACACCATATATTTT. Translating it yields CASRLQGGGNTIYF.

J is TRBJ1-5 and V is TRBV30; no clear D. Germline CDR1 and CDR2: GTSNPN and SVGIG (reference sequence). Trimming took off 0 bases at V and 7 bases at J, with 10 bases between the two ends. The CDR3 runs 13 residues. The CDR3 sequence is CAWSVAADQPQHF. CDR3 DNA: TGTGCCTGGAGTGTTGCGGCCGACCAGCCCCAGCATTTT.

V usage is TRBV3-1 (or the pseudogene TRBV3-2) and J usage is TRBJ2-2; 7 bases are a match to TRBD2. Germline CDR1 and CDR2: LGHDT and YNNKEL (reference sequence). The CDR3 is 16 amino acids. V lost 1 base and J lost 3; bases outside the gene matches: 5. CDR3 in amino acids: CASSQATGGYTGELFF. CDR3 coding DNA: TGTGCCAGCAGCCAAGCGACGGGGGGTTACACCGGGGAGCTGTTTTTT.

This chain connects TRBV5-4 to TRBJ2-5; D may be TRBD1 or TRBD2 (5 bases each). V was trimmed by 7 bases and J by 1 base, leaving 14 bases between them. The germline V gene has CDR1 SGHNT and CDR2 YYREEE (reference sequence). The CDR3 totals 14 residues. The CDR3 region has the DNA TGTGCCAGCTCTCGGCCGGGGCCCCAAGAGACCCAGTACTTC. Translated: CASSRPGPQETQYF.